The 10 T cell receptor beta chains in this list originate from one sample, sequenced in a study of blood T cells in healthy people across ages. It was with a sample-barcoded 5' primer and a J-beta primer mix that a second PCR of roughly 7 to 12 cycles was run. TCRdb ran MiXCR on the 5' RACE reads and lists one entry per CDR3 protein. The data contain around 790,000 distinct CDR3 sequences, approximately 44% of them singletons. Sequenced input: blood. These receptors all come from a man aged 55 to 69 in good health.

This clonotype was seen a handful of times. The chain couples TRBV7-9 to TRBJ2-4, with D unclear. The closer fit of TRBJ2-7 to the DNA end suggests the J call may be wrong. Germline CDR1 and CDR2: SEHNR and FQNEAQ (reference sequence). This CDR3 has 10 amino acids. CDR3 loop: CASSPVEQYF. The CDR3, as DNA: TGTGCCAGCAGTCCCGTCGAGCAGTACTTC.

This clonotype was observed a few times. The chain is built from TRBV7-2 and TRBJ2-3; 15 bases are shared with TRBD2. The junction had 7 bases not matched to a gene; V was cut back by 5 bases and J by 1 base. The CDR3 covers 18 residues. Germline-derived CDR1 and CDR2 are SGHTA and FQGNSA. The CDR3 nucleotides are TGTGCCAGCAGCCCACCGGGACTAGCGGGGGGCGGCACAGATACGCAGTATTTT. Residues: CASSPPGLAGGGTDTQYF. The full variable domain, with the rest looked up from reference TRBV7-2 and TRBJ2-3, is GAGVSQSPSNKVTEKGKDVELRCDPISGHTALYWYRQSLGQGLEFLIYFQGNSAPDKSGLPSDRFSAERTGGSVSTLTIQRTQQEDSAVYLCASSPPGLAGGGTDTQYFGPGTRLTVL.

With regard to this clonotype: Given a much more abundant clone one base away, this may be a read error. CDR3 region: CASSALPLESHKEQFF. CDR3 DNA: TGTGCCAGCAGCGCCCTACCCCTTGAGTCCCACAAGGAGCAGTTCTTC. The chain links TRBV7-9 to TRBJ2-1; D call uncertain. The CDR3 consists of 16 residues. Germline assignment: CDR1 SEHNR and CDR2 FQNEAQ (reference sequence).

The chain uses TRBV12-3 or TRBV12-4 and TRBJ1-6; D unresolved. The germline V and J ends were trimmed by 9 bases and 9 bases, with 21 bases remaining between them. The CDR3 spans 15 residues. DNA of the CDR3: TGTGCCAGTGCCCGCTCAGAAGGGTTCAGTTCACCCCTCCACTTT. It translates to CASARSEGFSSPLHF.

As to this clonotype: A much larger clone is a single base away; this may be a read error. The V gene is TRBV14, the J gene TRBJ2-5, with TRBD2 matching over 9 bases. The germline gives CDR1 SGHDN, CDR2 FVKESK. The CDR3 totals 16 residues. With V trimmed by 4 bases and J by 11 bases, 17 bases remained unmatched. The CDR3 spells CASSPLRTSANNEQYF. The CDR3 DNA reads TGTGCCAGCAGCCCACTTAGGACTAGCGCAAACAATGAGCAGTACTTC.

This chain links TRBV20-1 with TRBJ2-3; D gene unclear. Germline CDR1 DFQATT, CDR2 SNEGSKA (reference sequence). V lost 2 bases and J lost 8, with 20 bases in between. The CDR3 has 15 residues. The CDR3 loop is CSARYAGGDVPTQYF. For the CDR3, the DNA is TGCAGTGCTAGATATGCTGGTGGGGATGTACCTACGCAGTATTTT.

V is TRBV5-1 and J is TRBJ2-1; 8 positions agree with TRBD2. The germline V gene encodes CDR1 SGHRS and CDR2 YFSETQ. There are 16 residues in the CDR3. Trimming took 0 bases from V and 4 from J; bases not matched to a gene: 6. The CDR3 sequence is CASSLEERGSYNEQFF. Written as DNA, the CDR3 is TGCGCCAGCAGCTTGGAGGAGCGGGGGTCTTACAATGAGCAGTTCTTC.

The table lists this clonotype with a few counts. The chain employs TRBV20-1 and TRBJ2-1; 9 bases map to TRBD2. CDR1 and CDR2 from the germline V gene are DFQATT and SNEGSKA (reference sequence). Losses at the gene ends were 5 bases for V and 8 bases for J; bases not matched to a gene: 16. The CDR3 sequence is 16 residues long. In DNA form, the CDR3 reads TGCAGTGCTCAGACCCTCACGCGGGGGGGCCGGGATGAGCAGTTCTTC. Translating it yields CSAQTLTRGGRDEQFF.

In its sample, this clonotype was seen a few times. In nucleotides, the CDR3 is TGTGCCAGCAGTTATCCAACGGAGACCCAGTACTTC. This translates into CASSYPTETQYF. The chain is built from TRBV6-6 and TRBJ2-5; D remains unclear. Looked up from germline, CDR1 is MNHNY and CDR2 is SVGAGI (reference sequence). V was shortened by 3 bases and J by 5 bases, with 7 bases between the two germline ends. The CDR3 is made up of 12 amino acids.

This clonotype was found a few times. The rearrangement joins TRBV4-1 to TRBJ1-1; D gene uncertain. Trimming stripped 3 bases from V and 7 bases from J, with 21 bases between. CDR3 length: 16 residues. Germline values: CDR1 MGHRA, CDR2 YSYEKL. CDR3 region: CASSQIIVGGVSEAFF. The CDR3, as DNA: TGCGCCAGCAGCCAGATCATCGTTGGCGGGGTAAGTGAAGCTTTCTTT.